This TCR beta chain was captured by sequencing in a study of blood T cell repertoires in COVID-19. Overall study: The analysed material was cDNA or gDNA that came from T cells, B-cell-depleted T cells, or PBMCs.

Original processing methods: It was from reference gene primer amplification that nucleated cell counts were estimated. This table comes from immunoSEQ multiplex PCR, and its TCRdb copy is limited to in-frame clones, with some not included. That table supplies the V and J calls and clone size; D and trimming were determined from the DNA. Among around 380,000 clones listed, about 80% were seen once. The CDR3 loop spans 15 amino acids. The germline V gene has CDR1 MNHEY and CDR2 SVGAGI. The V and J ends lost 8 bases and 0 bases respectively, with 13 bases between them. This chain joins TRBV6-5 and TRBJ2-2, with D tentatively TRBD2 (7 bases). Sample: peripheral blood. The receptor comes from a human donor with acute or convalescent COVID-19. The donor label of this sample is uncertain. The CDR3 protein is CASSGGAANTGELFF. CDR3 DNA: TGTGCCAGCTCGGGGGGCGCGGCGAACACCGGGGAGCTGTTTTTT.